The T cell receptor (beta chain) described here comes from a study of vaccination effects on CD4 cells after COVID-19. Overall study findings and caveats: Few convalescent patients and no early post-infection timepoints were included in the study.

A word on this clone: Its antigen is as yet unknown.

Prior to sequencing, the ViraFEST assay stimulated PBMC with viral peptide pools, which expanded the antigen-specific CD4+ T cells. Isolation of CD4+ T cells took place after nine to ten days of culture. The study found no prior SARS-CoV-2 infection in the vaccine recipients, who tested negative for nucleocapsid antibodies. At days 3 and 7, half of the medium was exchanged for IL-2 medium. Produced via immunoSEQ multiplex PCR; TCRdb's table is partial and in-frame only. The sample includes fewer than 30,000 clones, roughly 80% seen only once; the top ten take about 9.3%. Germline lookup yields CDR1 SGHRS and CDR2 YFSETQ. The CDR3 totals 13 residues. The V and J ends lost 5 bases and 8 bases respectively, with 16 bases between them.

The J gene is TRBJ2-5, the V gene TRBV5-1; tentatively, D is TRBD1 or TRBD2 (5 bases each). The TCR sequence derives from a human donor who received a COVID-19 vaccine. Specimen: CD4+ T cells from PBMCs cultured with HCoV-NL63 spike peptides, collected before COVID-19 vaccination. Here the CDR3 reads CASRTGTQETQYF. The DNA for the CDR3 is TGCGCCAGCAGAACCGGGACCCAGGAAACCCAGTACTTC.